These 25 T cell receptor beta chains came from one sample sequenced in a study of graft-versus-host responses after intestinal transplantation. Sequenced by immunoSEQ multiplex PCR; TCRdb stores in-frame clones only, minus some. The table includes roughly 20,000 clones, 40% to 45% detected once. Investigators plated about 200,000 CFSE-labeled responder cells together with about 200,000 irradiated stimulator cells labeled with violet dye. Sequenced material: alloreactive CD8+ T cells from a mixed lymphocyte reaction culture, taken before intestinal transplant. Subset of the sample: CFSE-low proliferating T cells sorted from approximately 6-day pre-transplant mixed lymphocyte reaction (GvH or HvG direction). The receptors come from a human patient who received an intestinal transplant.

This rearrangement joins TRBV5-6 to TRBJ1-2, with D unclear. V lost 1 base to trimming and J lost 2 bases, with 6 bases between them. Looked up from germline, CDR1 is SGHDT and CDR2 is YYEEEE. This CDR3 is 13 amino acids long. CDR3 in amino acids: CASSLWRNYGYTF. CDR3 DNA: TGTGCCAGCAGCTTGTGGCGGAACTATGGCTACACCTTC.

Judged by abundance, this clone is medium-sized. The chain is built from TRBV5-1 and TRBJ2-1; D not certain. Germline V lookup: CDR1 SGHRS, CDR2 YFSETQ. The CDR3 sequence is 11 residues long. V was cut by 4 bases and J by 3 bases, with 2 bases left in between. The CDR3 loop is CASSIYNEQFF. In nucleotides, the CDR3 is TGCGCCAGCAGCATCTACAATGAGCAGTTCTTC.

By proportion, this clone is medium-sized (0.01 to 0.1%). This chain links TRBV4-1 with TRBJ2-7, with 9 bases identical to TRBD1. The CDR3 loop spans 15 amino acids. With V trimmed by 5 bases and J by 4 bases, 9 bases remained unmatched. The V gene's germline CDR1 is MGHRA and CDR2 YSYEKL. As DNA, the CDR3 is TGCGCCAGCAGCGAACCGGGACAGGGATTTTACGAGCAGTACTTC. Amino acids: CASSEPGQGFYEQYF.

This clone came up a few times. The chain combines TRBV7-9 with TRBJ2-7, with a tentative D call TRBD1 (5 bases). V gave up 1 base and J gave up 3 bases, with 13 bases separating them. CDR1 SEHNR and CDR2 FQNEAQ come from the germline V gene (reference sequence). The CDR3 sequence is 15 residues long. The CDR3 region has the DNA TGTGCCAGCAGCTTAGGGGGCCTAGGAGTCTACGAGCAGTACTTC. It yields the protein CASSLGGLGVYEQYF. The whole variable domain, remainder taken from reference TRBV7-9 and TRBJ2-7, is DTGVSQNPRHKITKRGQNVTFRCDPISEHNRLYWYRQTLGQGPEFLTYFQNEAQLEKSRLLSDRFSAERPKGSFSTLEIQRTEQGDSAMYLCASSLGGLGVYEQYFGPGTRLTVT.

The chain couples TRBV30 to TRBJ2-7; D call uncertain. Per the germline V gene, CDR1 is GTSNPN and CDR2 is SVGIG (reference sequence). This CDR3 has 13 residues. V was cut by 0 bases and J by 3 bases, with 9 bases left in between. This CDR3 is CAWSVQLGYEQYF. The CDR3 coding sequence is TGTGCCTGGAGTGTTCAGCTAGGCTACGAGCAGTACTTC.

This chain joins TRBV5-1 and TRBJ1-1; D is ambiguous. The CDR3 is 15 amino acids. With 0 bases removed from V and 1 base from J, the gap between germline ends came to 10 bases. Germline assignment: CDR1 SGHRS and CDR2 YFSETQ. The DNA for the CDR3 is TGCGCCAGCAGCTTGGCCGTATCGGGGAACACTGAAGCTTTCTTT. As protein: CASSLAVSGNTEAFF.

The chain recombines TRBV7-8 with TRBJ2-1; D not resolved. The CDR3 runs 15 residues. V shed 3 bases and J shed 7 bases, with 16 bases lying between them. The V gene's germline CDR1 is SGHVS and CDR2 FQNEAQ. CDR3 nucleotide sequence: TGTGCCAGCAGCTTTTTTTTAGGGAAACCAAATGAGCAGTTCTTC. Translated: CASSFFLGKPNEQFF.

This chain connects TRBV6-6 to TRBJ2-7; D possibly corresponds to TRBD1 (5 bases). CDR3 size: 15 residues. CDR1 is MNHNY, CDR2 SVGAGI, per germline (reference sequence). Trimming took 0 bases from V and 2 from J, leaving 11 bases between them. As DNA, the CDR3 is TGTGCCAGCAGTTACTCGACGGTGGGGCCCTACGAGCAGTACTTC. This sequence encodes CASSYSTVGPYEQYF.

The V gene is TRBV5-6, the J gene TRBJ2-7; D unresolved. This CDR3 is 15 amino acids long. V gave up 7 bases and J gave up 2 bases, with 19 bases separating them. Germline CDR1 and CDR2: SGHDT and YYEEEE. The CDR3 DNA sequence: TGTGCCAGCCGGTCCAAACGGCCAGCGACCTACGAGCAGTACTTC. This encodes CASRSKRPATYEQYF.

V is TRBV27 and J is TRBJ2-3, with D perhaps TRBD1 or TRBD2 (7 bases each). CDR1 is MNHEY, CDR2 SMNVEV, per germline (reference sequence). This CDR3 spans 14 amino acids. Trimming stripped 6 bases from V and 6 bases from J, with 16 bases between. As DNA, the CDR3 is TGTGCCAGCAGCCCAGGGGGGGAGTGGGATACGCAGTATTTT. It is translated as CASSPGGEWDTQYF.

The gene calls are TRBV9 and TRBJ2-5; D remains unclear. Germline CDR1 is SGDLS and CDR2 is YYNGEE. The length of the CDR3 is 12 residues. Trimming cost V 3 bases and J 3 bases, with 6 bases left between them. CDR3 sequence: CASSALEETQYF. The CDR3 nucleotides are TGTGCCAGCAGCGCTCTAGAAGAGACCCAGTACTTC.

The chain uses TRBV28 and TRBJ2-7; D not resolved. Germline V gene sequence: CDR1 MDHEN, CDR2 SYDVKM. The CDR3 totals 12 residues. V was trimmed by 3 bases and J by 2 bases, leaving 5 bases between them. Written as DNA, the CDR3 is TGTGCCAGCAGTTTTCCACCCTACGAGCAGTACTTC. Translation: CASSFPPYEQYF.

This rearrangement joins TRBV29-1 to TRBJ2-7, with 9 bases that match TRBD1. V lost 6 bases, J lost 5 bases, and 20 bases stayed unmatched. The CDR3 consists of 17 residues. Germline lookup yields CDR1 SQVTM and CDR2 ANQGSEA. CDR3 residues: CSVELWDRDIIGHEQYF. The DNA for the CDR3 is TGCAGCGTCGAGCTTTGGGACAGGGATATAATCGGCCACGAGCAGTACTTC.

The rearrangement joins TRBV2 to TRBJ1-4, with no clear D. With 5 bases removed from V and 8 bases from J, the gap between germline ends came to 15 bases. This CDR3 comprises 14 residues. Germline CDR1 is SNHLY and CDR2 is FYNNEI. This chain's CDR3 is CASSPRSVGEKLFF. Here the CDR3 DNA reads TGTGCCAGCAGTCCACGGAGCGTCGGAGAAAAACTGTTTTTT.

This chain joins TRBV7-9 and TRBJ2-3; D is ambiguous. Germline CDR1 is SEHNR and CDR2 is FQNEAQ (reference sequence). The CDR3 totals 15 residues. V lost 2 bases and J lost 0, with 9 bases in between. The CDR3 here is CASSLSTPSTDTQYF. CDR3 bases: TGTGCCAGCAGCTTATCAACACCAAGCACAGATACGCAGTATTTT.

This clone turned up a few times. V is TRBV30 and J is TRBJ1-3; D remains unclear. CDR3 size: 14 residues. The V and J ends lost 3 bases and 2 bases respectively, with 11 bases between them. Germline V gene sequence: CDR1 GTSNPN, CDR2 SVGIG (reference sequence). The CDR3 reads CAWSSGQPGNTIYF. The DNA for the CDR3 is TGTGCCTGGAGCTCCGGGCAACCTGGAAACACCATATATTTT. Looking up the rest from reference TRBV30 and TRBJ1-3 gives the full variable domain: SQTIHQWPATLVQPVGSPLSLECTVEGTSNPNLYWYRQAAGRGLQLLFYSVGIGQISSEVPQNLSASRPQDRQFILSSKKLLLSDSGFYLCAWSSGQPGNTIYFGEGSWLTVV.

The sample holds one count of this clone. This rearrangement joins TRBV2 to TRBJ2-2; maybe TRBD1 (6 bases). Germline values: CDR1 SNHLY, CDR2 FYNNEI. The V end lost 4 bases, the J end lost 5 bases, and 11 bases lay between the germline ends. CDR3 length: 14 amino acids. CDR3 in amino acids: CASSALQGTGELFF. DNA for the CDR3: TGTGCCAGCAGTGCCCTACAGGGTACCGGGGAGCTGTTTTTT.

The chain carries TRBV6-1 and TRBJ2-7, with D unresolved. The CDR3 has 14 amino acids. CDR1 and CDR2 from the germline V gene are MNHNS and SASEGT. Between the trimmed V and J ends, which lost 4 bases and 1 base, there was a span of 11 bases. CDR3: CASSVGLGSYEQYF. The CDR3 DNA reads TGTGCCAGCAGTGTCGGGTTAGGGTCCTACGAGCAGTACTTC.

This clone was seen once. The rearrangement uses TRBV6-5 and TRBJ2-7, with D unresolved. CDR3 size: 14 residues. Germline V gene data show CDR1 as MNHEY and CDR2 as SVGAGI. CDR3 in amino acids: CFFCKQKTAYEQYF. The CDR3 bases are TGTTTTTTTTGCAAGCAGAAGACGGCATACGAGCAGTACTTC.

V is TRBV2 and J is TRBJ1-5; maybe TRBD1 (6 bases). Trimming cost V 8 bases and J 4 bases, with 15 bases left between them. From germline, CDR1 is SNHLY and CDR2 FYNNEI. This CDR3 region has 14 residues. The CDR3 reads CASVGGLGNQPQHF. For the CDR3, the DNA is TGTGCCAGCGTCGGGGGCCTCGGGAATCAGCCCCAGCATTTT.

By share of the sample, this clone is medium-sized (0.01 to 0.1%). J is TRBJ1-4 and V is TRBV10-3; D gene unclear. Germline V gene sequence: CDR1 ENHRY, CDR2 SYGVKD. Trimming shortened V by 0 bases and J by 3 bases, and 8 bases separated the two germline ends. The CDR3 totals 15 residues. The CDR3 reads CAISESGIANEKLFF. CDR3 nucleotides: TGTGCCATCAGTGAGTCGGGGATTGCTAATGAAAAACTGTTTTTT.

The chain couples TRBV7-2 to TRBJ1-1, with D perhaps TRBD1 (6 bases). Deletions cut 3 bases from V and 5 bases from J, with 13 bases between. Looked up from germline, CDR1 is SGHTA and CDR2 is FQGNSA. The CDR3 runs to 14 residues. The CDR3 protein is CASSFPGVWTEAFF. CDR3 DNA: TGTGCCAGCAGCTTCCCAGGGGTATGGACTGAAGCTTTCTTT.

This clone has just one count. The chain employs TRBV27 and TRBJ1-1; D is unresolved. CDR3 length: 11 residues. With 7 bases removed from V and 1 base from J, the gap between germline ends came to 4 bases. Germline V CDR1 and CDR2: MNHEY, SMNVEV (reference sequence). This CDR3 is CASIKNTEAFF. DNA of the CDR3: TGTGCCAGCATAAAGAACACTGAAGCTTTCTTT.

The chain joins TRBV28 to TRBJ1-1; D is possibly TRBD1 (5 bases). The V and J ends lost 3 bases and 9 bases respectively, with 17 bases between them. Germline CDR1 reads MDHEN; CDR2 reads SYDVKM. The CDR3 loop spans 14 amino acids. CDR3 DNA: TGTGCCAGCAGTTTTGGCACAGGCTTAGTAAAAGCTTTCTTT. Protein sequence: CASSFGTGLVKAFF.

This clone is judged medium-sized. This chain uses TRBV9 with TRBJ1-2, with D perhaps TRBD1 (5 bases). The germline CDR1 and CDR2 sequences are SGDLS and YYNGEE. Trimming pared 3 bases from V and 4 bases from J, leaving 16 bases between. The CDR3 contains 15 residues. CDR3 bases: TGTGCCAGCAGCGGTACCGGGACGGTGATCTATGGCTACACCTTC. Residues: CASSGTGTVIYGYTF.